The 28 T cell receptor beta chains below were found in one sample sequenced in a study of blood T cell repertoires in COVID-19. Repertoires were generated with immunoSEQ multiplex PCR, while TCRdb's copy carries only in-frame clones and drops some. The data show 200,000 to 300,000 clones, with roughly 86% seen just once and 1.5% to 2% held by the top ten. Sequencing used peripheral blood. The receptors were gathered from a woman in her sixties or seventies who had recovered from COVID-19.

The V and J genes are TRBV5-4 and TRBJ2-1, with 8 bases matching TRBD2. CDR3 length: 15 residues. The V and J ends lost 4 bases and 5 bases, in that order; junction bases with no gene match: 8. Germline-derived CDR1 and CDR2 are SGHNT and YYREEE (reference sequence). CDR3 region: CASSATSGDNNEQFF. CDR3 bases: TGTGCCAGCAGCGCTACTAGCGGCGACAACAATGAGCAGTTCTTC.

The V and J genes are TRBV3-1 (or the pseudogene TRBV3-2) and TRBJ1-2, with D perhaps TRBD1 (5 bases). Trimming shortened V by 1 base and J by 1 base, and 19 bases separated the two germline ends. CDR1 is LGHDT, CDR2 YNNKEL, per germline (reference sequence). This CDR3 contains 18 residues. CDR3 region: CASSQAIRDSRFNYGYTF. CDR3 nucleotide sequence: TGTGCCAGCAGCCAAGCCATCAGGGACTCTCGCTTTAACTATGGCTACACCTTC.

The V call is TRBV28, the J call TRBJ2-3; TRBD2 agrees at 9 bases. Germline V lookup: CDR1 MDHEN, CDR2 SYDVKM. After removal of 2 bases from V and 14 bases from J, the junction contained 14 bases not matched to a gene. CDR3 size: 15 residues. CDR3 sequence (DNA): TGTGCCAGCAGTTTAGTAGGCCTAGCGGGACCAGGAGGGTATTTT. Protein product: CASSLVGLAGPGGYF.

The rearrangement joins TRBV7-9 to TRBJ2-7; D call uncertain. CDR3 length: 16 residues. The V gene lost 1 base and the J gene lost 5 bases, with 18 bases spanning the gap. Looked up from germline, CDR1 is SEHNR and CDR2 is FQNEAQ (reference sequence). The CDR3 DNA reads TGTGCCAGCAGCTTAGAGAGGCTAGTTTTGTACAACGAGCAGTACTTC. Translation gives CASSLERLVLYNEQYF.

CDR3 in DNA: TGTGCCAGCAGCTTAACTCTAGCGATCTCCTACAATGAGCAGTTCTTC. Its protein is CASSLTLAISYNEQFF. The V call is TRBV7-8, the J call TRBJ2-1; a possible D gene is TRBD2 (6 bases). The CDR3 runs 16 residues. Trimming removed 2 bases at V and 0 bases at J, with 11 bases between. The V gene's germline CDR1 is SGHVS and CDR2 FQNEAQ.

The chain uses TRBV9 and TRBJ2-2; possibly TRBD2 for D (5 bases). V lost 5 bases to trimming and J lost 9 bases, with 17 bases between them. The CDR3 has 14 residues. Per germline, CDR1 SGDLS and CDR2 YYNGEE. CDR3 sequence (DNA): TGTGCCAGCAGAGGCGGACGGGAAGGGTGGGAGCTGTTTTTT. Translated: CASRGGREGWELFF.

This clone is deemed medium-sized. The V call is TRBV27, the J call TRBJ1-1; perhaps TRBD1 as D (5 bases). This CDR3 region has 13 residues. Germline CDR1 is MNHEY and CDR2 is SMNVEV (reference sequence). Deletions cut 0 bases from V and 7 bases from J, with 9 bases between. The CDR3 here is CASSLSRQNEAFF. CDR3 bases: TGTGCCAGCAGTTTATCCCGACAGAATGAAGCTTTCTTT.

The CDR3 DNA follows: TGTGCCAGCAGCTCCGACAAGCCCTATGGCTACACCTTC. It encodes CASSSDKPYGYTF. The chain uses TRBV7-2 and TRBJ1-2, with D unclear. The CDR3 has 13 amino acids. The germline V and J ends were trimmed by 4 bases and 4 bases, with 10 bases remaining between them. Germline CDR1 and CDR2: SGHTA and FQGNSA.

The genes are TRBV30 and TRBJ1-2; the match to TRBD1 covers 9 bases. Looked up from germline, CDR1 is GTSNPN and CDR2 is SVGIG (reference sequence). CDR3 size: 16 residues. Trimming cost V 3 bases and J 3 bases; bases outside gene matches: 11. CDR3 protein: CAWRSPTGGIDYGYTF. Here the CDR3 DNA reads TGTGCCTGGAGATCGCCTACAGGGGGCATCGACTATGGCTACACCTTC.

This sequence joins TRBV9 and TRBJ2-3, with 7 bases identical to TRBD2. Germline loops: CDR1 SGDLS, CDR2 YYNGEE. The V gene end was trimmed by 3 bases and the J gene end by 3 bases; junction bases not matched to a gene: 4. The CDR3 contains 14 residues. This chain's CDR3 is CASSGREATDTQYF. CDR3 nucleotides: TGTGCCAGCAGCGGACGGGAGGCGACAGATACGCAGTATTTT.

Here the CDR3 DNA reads TGTGCCATCAGTGAGCATAGCCGCCGAGAGACCCAGTACTTC. It is translated as CAISEHSRRETQYF. The V and J genes are TRBV10-3 and TRBJ2-5; no reliable D call. The V end lost 2 bases, the J end lost 4 bases, and 11 bases lay between the germline ends. Germline V lookup: CDR1 ENHRY, CDR2 SYGVKD. This CDR3 has 14 residues.

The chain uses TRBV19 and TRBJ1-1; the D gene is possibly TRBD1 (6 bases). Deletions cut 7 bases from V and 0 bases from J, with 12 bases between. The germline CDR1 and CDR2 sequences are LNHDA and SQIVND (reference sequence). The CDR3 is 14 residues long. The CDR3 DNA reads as TGTGCCAGTACCCTGGACAGCCTGAACACTGAAGCTTTCTTT. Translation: CASTLDSLNTEAFF. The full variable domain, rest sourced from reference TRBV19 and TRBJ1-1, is DGGITQSPKYLFRKEGQNVTLSCEQNLNHDAMYWYRQDPGQGLRLIYYSQIVNDFQKGDIAEGYSVSREKKESFPLTVTSAQKNPTAFYLCASTLDSLNTEAFFGQGTRLTVV.

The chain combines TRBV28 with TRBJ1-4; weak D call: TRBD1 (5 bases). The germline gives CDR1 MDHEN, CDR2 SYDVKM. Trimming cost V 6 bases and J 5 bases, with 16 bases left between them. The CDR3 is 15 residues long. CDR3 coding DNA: TGTGCCAGCAGCCTCCCCCAGGGTGGAAATGAAAAACTGTTTTTT. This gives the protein CASSLPQGGNEKLFF.

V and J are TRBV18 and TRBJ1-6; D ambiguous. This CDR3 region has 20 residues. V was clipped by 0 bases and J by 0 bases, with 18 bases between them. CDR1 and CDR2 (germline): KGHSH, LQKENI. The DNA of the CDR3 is TGTGCCAGCTCACCACCAGAGAGTGGCTACAGCCGCTCCTATAATTCACCCCTCCACTTT. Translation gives CASSPPESGYSRSYNSPLHF.

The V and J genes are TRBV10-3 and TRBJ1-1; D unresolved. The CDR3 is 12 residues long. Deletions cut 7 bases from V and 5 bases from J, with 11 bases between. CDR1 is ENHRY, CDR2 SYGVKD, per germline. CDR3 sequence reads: CAIKSTGTEAFF. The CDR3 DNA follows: TGTGCCATCAAATCTACCGGTACTGAAGCTTTCTTT.

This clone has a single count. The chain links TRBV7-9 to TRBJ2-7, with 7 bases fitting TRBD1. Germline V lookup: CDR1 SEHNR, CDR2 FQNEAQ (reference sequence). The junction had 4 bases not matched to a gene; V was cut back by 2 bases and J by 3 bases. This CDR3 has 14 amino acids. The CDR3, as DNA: TGTGCCAGCAGCTTACCGGACAGGTACTACGAGCAGTACTTC. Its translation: CASSLPDRYYEQYF. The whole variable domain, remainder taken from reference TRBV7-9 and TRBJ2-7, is DTGVSQNPRHKITKRGQNVTFRCDPISEHNRLYWYRQTLGQGPEFLTYFQNEAQLEKSRLLSDRFSAERPKGSFSTLEIQRTEQGDSAMYLCASSLPDRYYEQYFGPGTRLTVT.

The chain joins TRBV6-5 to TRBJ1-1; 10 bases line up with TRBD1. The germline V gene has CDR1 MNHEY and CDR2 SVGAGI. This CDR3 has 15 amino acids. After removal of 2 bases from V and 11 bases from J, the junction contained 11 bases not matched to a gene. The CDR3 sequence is CASSYEGQGTSRAFF. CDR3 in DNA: TGTGCCAGCAGTTACGAGGGACAGGGGACAAGTCGGGCTTTCTTT.

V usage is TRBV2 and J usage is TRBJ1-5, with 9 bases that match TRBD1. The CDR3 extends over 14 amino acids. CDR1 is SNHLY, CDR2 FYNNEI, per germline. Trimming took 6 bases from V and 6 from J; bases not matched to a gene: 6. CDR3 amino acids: CASRTGGQGQPQHF. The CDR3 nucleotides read TGTGCCAGCAGAACAGGGGGCCAGGGTCAGCCCCAGCATTTT.

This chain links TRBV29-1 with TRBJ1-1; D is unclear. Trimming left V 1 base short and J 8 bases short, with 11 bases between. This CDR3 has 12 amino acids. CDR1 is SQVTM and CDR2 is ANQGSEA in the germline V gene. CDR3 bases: TGCAGCGTTGAAGTAGGTAGCAAGGAAGCTTTCTTT. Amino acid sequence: CSVEVGSKEAFF.

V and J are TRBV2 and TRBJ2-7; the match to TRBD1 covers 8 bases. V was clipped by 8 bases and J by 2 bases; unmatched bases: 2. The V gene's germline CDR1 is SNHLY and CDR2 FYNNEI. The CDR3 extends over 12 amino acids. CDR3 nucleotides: TGTGCCAGCGAGGGACAGGCCTACGAGCAGTACTTC. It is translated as CASEGQAYEQYF. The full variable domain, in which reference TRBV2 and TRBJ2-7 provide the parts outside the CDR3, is EPEVTQTPSHQVTQMGQEVILRCVPISNHLYFYWYRQILGQKVEFLVSFYNNEISEKSEIFDDQFSVERPDGSNFTLKIRSTKLEDSAMYFCASEGQAYEQYFGPGTRLTVT.

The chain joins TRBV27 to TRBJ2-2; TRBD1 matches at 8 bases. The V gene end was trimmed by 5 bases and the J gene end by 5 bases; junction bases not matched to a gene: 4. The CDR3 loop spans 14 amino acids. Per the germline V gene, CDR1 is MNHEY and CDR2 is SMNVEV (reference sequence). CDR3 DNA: TGTGCCAGCAGTCCTCGACAGGGGACCGGGGAGCTGTTTTTT. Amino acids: CASSPRQGTGELFF.

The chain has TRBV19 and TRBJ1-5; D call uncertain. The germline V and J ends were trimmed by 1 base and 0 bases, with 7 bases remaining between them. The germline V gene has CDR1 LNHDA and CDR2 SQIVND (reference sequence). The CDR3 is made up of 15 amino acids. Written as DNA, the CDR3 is TGTGCCAGTAGTATAGCCGTAAATAGCAATCAGCCCCAGCATTTT. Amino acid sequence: CASSIAVNSNQPQHF.

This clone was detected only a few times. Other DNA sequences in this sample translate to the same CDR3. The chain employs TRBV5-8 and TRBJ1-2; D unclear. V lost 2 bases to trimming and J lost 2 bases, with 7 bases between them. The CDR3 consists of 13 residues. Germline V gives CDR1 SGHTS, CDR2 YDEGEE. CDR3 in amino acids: CASSFGGNYGYTF. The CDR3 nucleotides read TGTGCCAGCAGCTTTGGAGGAAACTATGGCTACACCTTC.

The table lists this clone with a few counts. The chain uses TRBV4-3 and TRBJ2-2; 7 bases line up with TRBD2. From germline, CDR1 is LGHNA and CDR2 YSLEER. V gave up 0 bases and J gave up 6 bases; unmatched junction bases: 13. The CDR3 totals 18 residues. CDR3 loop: CASSQEVGRGPRSGELFF. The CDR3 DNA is TGCGCCAGCAGCCAAGAGGTTGGGAGGGGACCTCGGTCCGGGGAGCTGTTTTTT.

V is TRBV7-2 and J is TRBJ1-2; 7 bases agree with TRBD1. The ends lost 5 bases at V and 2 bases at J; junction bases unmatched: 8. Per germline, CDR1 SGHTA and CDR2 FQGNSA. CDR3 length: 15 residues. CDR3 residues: CASSPTGTANYGYTF. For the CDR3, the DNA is TGTGCCAGCAGCCCAACCGGGACAGCAAACTATGGCTACACCTTC.

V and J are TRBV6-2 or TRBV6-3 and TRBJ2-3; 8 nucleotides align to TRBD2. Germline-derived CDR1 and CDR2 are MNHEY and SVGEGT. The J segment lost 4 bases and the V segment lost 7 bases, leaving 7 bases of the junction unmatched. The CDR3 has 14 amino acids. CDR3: CASIPGGGSDTQYF. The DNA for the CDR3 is TGTGCCAGCATCCCCGGGGGGGGCTCAGATACGCAGTATTTT.

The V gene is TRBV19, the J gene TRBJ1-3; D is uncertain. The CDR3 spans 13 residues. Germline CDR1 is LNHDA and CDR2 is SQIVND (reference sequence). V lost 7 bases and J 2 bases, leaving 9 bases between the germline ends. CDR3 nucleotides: TGTGCCAGTACTATGAGGGCTGGAAACACCATATATTTT. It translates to CASTMRAGNTIYF. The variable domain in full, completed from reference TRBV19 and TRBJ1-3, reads DGGITQSPKYLFRKEGQNVTLSCEQNLNHDAMYWYRQDPGQGLRLIYYSQIVNDFQKGDIAEGYSVSREKKESFPLTVTSAQKNPTAFYLCASTMRAGNTIYFGEGSWLTVV.

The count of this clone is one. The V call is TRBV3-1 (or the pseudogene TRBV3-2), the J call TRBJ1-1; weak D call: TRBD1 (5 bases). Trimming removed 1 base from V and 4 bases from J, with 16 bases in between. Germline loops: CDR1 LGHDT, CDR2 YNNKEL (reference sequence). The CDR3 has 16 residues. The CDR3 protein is CASSQGSGGWVTEAFF. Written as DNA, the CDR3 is TGTGCCAGCAGCCAAGGATCGGGGGGTTGGGTCACTGAAGCTTTCTTT.